These 15 T cell receptor beta chains share one sample of origin, sequenced in a study of a mutant IDH1 vaccine in newly diagnosed glioma. Time point specified: week 11, during vaccination. Each dose of the vaccine consisted of 300 ug of mutant IDH1 20-mer peptide, with topical imiquimod. This table comes from immunoSEQ multiplex PCR, and its TCRdb copy is limited to in-frame clones, with some not included. The sample records 50,000 to 60,000 clones, roughly nine tenths being singletons. Their cognate antigens are unknown. The material sequenced was PBMCs, taken from a glioma patient whose treatment included an IDH1 peptide vaccine. The source is a man aged 50 or older with glioma.

This clone was observed a single time. The chain recombines TRBV28 with TRBJ1-6; D ambiguous. Trimming removed 7 bases at V and 6 bases at J, with 10 bases between. The CDR3 contains 13 residues. The germline V gene encodes CDR1 MDHEN and CDR2 SYDVKM. CDR3 nucleotide sequence: TGTGCCAGCATTGAGGGCACTAATTCACCCCTCCACTTT. This codes for CASIEGTNSPLHF.

This chain links TRBV5-1 with TRBJ1-2; D possibly corresponds to TRBD1 (5 bases). Between the trimmed V and J ends, which lost 4 bases and 3 bases, there was a span of 13 bases. CDR1 and CDR2 (germline): SGHRS, YFSETQ. The CDR3 is 14 amino acids. The CDR3 loop is CASSQRGGDYGYTF. The CDR3 DNA reads as TGCGCCAGCAGCCAGCGGGGGGGGGACTATGGCTACACCTTC.

The chain couples TRBV5-1 to TRBJ2-3, with a possible D match to TRBD2 (6 bases). The germline gives CDR1 SGHRS, CDR2 YFSETQ. The ends were cut back, 6 bases at V and 4 bases at J, with 15 bases in the middle. CDR3 size: 14 residues. The CDR3 nucleotides are TGCGCCAGCACTTTGGCGGGATCGCCAGATACGCAGTATTTT. Its protein is CASTLAGSPDTQYF.

The V call is TRBV2, the J call TRBJ2-2; tentative D call: TRBD2 (6 bases). Germline V CDR1 and CDR2: SNHLY, FYNNEI. This CDR3 has 16 residues. Trimming stripped 2 bases from V and 4 bases from J, with 14 bases between. CDR3 DNA sequence: TGTGCCAGCAGTGAACTGAGCGGGTGGAGCACCGGGGAGCTGTTTTTT. This sequence encodes CASSELSGWSTGELFF.

V usage is TRBV30 and J usage is TRBJ2-3; D is uncertain. The CDR3 is made up of 11 amino acids. CDR1 is GTSNPN, CDR2 SVGIG, per germline (reference sequence). V lost 3 bases to trimming and J lost 5 bases, with 6 bases between them. The CDR3 DNA is TGTGCCTGGAGAGAAATAGATACGCAGTATTTT. Residues: CAWREIDTQYF.

This clone was seen only a few times. The chain carries TRBV28 and TRBJ1-4, with 7 nucleotides matching TRBD1. Germline V gene data show CDR1 as MDHEN and CDR2 as SYDVKM. This CDR3 has 15 residues. V gave up 5 bases and J gave up 7 bases; unmatched junction bases: 10. CDR3 in amino acids: CASSKTGTASEKLFF. CDR3 sequence (DNA): TGTGCCAGCAGTAAGACCGGGACAGCCTCTGAAAAACTGTTTTTT.

This chain uses TRBV28 with TRBJ1-1, with D uncertain. Germline lookup yields CDR1 MDHEN and CDR2 SYDVKM. This CDR3 has 16 amino acids. The V gene lost 5 bases and the J gene lost 1 base, with 17 bases spanning the gap. CDR3 residues: CASSIYLRNGNTEAFF. The CDR3 DNA is TGTGCCAGCAGTATATACCTCAGGAACGGGAACACTGAAGCTTTCTTT.

CDR3 loop: CASSHRGLGETQYF. CDR3 DNA sequence: TGTGCCAGCAGCCACAGGGGATTAGGAGAGACCCAGTACTTC. The chain links TRBV11-2 to TRBJ2-5; TRBD1 matches 7 bases. CDR3 size: 14 residues. CDR1 is SGHAT and CDR2 is FQNNGV in the germline V gene. V lost 5 bases and J lost 4; bases outside the gene matches: 7.

This chain connects TRBV5-6 to TRBJ1-1, with D tentatively TRBD1 (5 bases). Germline V gives CDR1 SGHDT, CDR2 YYEEEE. This CDR3 spans 15 amino acids. Trimming took 4 bases from V and 11 from J, leaving 24 bases between them. Written as DNA, the CDR3 is TGTGCCAGCAGCAGGACCGGGACGGACCCTCGAGCCGCTTTCTTT. Its translation: CASSRTGTDPRAAFF. Filled out from reference TRBV5-6 and TRBJ1-1, the complete variable domain reads DAGVTQSPTHLIKTRGQQVTLRCSPKSGHDTVSWYQQALGQGPQFIFQYYEEEERQRGNFPDRFSGHQFPNYSSELNVNALLLGDSALYLCASSRTGTDPRAAFFGQGTRLTVV.

This chain joins TRBV2 and TRBJ2-1; possibly TRBD2 for D (7 bases). V dropped 6 bases and J dropped 0 bases, with 12 bases sitting between them. This CDR3 is built from 15 residues. Germline V gene lookup returns CDR1 SNHLY and CDR2 FYNNEI. The CDR3 loop is CASRRGGSSYNEQFF. CDR3 DNA: TGTGCCAGCAGGAGGGGGGGGAGCTCCTACAATGAGCAGTTCTTC. Based on the CDR3 plus reference TRBV2 and TRBJ2-1, the full variable domain is EPEVTQTPSHQVTQMGQEVILRCVPISNHLYFYWYRQILGQKVEFLVSFYNNEISEKSEIFDDQFSVERPDGSNFTLKIRSTKLEDSAMYFCASRRGGSSYNEQFFGPGTRLTVL.

This sequence joins TRBV5-8 and TRBJ2-3, with D unresolved. The CDR3 contains 15 residues. Germline CDR1 reads SGHTS; CDR2 reads YDEGEE. V shed 1 base and J shed 4 bases, with 13 bases lying between them. This CDR3 reads CASSLKKNRADTQYF. Here the CDR3 DNA reads TGTGCCAGCAGCTTGAAAAAGAACAGAGCAGATACGCAGTATTTT.

The chain links TRBV30 to TRBJ1-2; D is unclear. The CDR3 totals 14 residues. Trimming took off 4 bases at V and 7 bases at J, with 19 bases between the two ends. CDR1 and CDR2 from the germline V gene are GTSNPN and SVGIG (reference sequence). The CDR3 loop reads CAWMVFREGRGYTF. The DNA of the CDR3 is TGTGCCTGGATGGTTTTTAGGGAGGGCCGTGGCTACACCTTC.

The V gene is TRBV7-8, the J gene TRBJ1-2; D possibly corresponds to TRBD1 (6 bases). Germline V gene lookup returns CDR1 SGHVS and CDR2 FQNEAQ. This CDR3 has 12 residues. In nucleotides, the CDR3 is TGTGCTGAGGGGGGGATTAACTATGGCTACACCTTC. Its translation: CAEGGINYGYTF.

J is TRBJ2-2 and V is TRBV7-6; no clear D. CDR3 length equals 12 residues. The V gene's germline CDR1 is SGHVS and CDR2 FNYEAQ. V lost 5 bases, J lost 1 base, and 2 bases lay in between. The CDR3 protein is CASSKNTGELFF. The CDR3 nucleotides are TGTGCCAGCAGCAAGAACACCGGGGAGCTGTTTTTT.

The genes are TRBV15 and TRBJ1-2, with D perhaps matching TRBD1 (5 bases). With 6 bases removed from V and 6 bases from J, the gap between germline ends came to 20 bases. Germline loops: CDR1 LNHNV, CDR2 YYDKDF (reference sequence). This CDR3 has 15 amino acids. The CDR3 spells CATRDSWDRLNGYTF. CDR3 DNA sequence: TGTGCCACCAGAGATAGTTGGGACCGACTTAATGGCTACACCTTC.